The clone carrying this TCR beta chain has only one observation. Other DNA sequences in the sample encode the same CDR3. The CDR3 sequence is 13 residues long. V lost 0 bases, J lost 4 bases, and 5 bases lay in between. Germline V lookup: CDR1 SGHRS, CDR2 YFSETQ. This sample was taken from a study of blood T cell repertoires in COVID-19. Turning to the study itself: The study drew acute and convalescent COVID-19 samples from the United States, Italy and Spain. Sources were T cells, B-cell-depleted T cells, or PBMCs; the material itself was cDNA or gDNA.

As processed by the authors: Estimation of nucleated cell counts was performed using reference gene primer amplification. The method was immunoSEQ multiplex PCR; TCRdb's version includes in-frame clones alone and lacks a portion of them. Clonal size and the V and J genes are those of that table, whereas D and trimming came from the DNA. This sample has around 210,000 clones; around 80% occur once, and the top ten carry 4.5% to 7%. The specimen was peripheral blood. This receptor was identified in a woman between 70 and 85 years old with acute or convalescent COVID-19. The chain recombines TRBV5-1 with TRBJ2-1; D call uncertain. The CDR3 DNA is TGCGCCAGCAGCTTGGGAACTTACAATGAGCAGTTCTTC. Translated: CASSLGTYNEQFF. Full variable domain (missing parts from reference TRBV5-1 and TRBJ2-1): KAGVTQTPRYLIKTRGQQVTLSCSPISGHRSVSWYQQTPGQGLQFLFEYFSETQRNKGNFPGRFSGRQFSNSRSEMNVSTLELGDSALYLCASSLGTYNEQFFGPGTRLTVL.